These T cell receptor beta chains were read from a single sample in a study of human T cells and chemical hapten exposure. TCRdb itself ran the RACE reads through MiXCR, one entry per CDR3 protein. The data show about 84,000 distinct CDR3 sequences, 10% to 13% seen once. The sample was whole blood, taken in connection with sensitization to the hapten diphenylcyclopropenone (DPC). Every receptor here comes from a woman in her forties or fifties with alopecia areata. Some clones in this sample may be carry-over from other donors' samples. Both conserved end residues are part of each CDR3. D genes are given only for firm matches. A clone size is listed for some rows: how often the clone was seen (once, few, many), or a class if it is expanded.

v_gene,d_gene,j_gene,abundance,CDR3nt,CDR3aa
TRBV3-1,-,TRBJ2-4,many,TGTGCCAGCAGCCAAGTCCCCGATTTAGCCAAAAACATTCAGTACTTC,CASSQVPDLAKNIQYF
TRBV29-1,-,TRBJ2-5,many,TGCAGCGTTGATGGGGGTCCAGCAGCGGAGACCCAGTACTTC,CSVDGGPAAETQYF
TRBV7-2,TRBD2,TRBJ2-1,-,TGTGCCAGCCTAACGAGCGGGACTAGCCTGGTAGGTGAGCAGTTCTTC,CASLTSGTSLVGEQFF
TRBV11-3,-,TRBJ1-2,many,TGTGCCAGCAGCTTAGCTACGGATGGCTACACCTTC,CASSLATDGYTF
TRBV12-3/TRBV12-4,-,TRBJ2-2,many,TGTGCCAGCAGTTTCCGCCCATTAAGAACCGGGGAGCTGTTTTTT,CASSFRPLRTGELFF
TRBV5-5,-,TRBJ2-3,-,TGTGCCAGCAGCTCGGGCGGTAGCACAGATACGCAGTATTTT,CASSSGGSTDTQYF
TRBV19,-,TRBJ2-1,few,TGTGCCAGTAGTAGGAACGGGAGAGGGTTCAATGAGCAGTTCTTC,CASSRNGRGFNEQFF
TRBV7-9,TRBD2,TRBJ2-3,many,TGTGCCAGCAGCCCGCGGACTAGCGGATACACAGATACGCAGTATTTT,CASSPRTSGYTDTQYF
TRBV28,TRBD1,TRBJ1-6,-,TGTGCCAGCAGGATGGACAGGGGAGTGTCACCCCTCCACTTT,CASRMDRGVSPLHF
TRBV7-3,-,TRBJ2-2,-,TGTGCCAGCAGCTTGTCGGATTCGAACACCGGGGAGCTGTTTTTT,CASSLSDSNTGELFF
TRBV19,-,TRBJ2-1,many,TGTGCCAGTAAACAGGGAGACAATGAGCAGTTCTTC,CASKQGDNEQFF
TRBV19,-,TRBJ2-5,many,TGTGCCAGTAGTATAGGGCAGAGAGAGACCCAGTACTTC,CASSIGQRETQYF
TRBV30,TRBD1,TRBJ2-4,many,TGTGCCTGGAGGGGGACAGGGGAAAACATTCAGTACTTC,CAWRGTGENIQYF
TRBV29-1,-,TRBJ1-2,few,TGCAGCGTCCTCCCTGGCTACACCTTC,CSVLPGYTF
TRBV30,TRBD1,TRBJ1-6,many,TGTGCCTGGACCGGGACAGGGGCCTCACCCCTCCACTTT,CAWTGTGASPLHF
TRBV5-1,-,TRBJ2-7,many,TGCGCCAGCAGCCAAGCGGTGACAACCTACGAGCAGTACTTC,CASSQAVTTYEQYF
TRBV12-3/TRBV12-4,TRBD1,TRBJ1-5,many,TGTGCCAGCAGCCAAGGACAGGACAATCAGCCCCAGCATTTT,CASSQGQDNQPQHF
TRBV7-2,-,TRBJ2-1,-,TGTGCCAGCAGCTTAGGGGTGGCAGGGAATGAGCAGTTCTTC,CASSLGVAGNEQFF
TRBV30,-,TRBJ1-3,few,TGTGCCTGGAGTCCTTCCGGGTCCCGGGGGGGAAACACCATATATTTT,CAWSPSGSRGGNTIYF
TRBV6-5,-,TRBJ1-2,-,TGTGCCAGCAGTTACGACCCGTATGATGGCTACACCTTC,CASSYDPYDGYTF
TRBV11-2,-,TRBJ2-5,many,TGTGCCAGCAGCCATAATCCCGGCGTTGGGAGGACGGGTACAGAGACCCAGTACTTC,CASSHNPGVGRTGTETQYF
TRBV7-9,TRBD2,TRBJ2-1,-,TGTGCCAGCAGCAGTGGCACTAGCGGGACCAATGAGCAGTTCTTC,CASSSGTSGTNEQFF
TRBV9,-,TRBJ2-7,-,TGTGCCAGCAGCCCCGGGGCCTACGAGCAGTACTTC,CASSPGAYEQYF
TRBV19,-,TRBJ1-5,few,TGTGCCAGTAGTAAATGGACAGGCAATCAGCCCCAGCATTTT,CASSKWTGNQPQHF
TRBV12-3/TRBV12-4,-,TRBJ1-1,many,TGTGCCAGCAGTTTAACAGGGCCGAACACTGAAGCTTTCTTT,CASSLTGPNTEAFF
TRBV4-1,-,TRBJ2-5,-,TGCGCCAGCAGCCAACAGGCAGAGACCCAGTACTTC,CASSQQAETQYF
TRBV27,TRBD2,TRBJ2-7,-,TGTGCCAGCAGTCTGGGACTAGCTCTCGAGCAGTACTTC,CASSLGLALEQYF
TRBV6-1,-,TRBJ2-5,-,TGTGCCAGCAGTGCGGCTGGGACGGACCAAGAGACCCAGTACTTC,CASSAAGTDQETQYF
TRBV6-2/TRBV6-3,-,TRBJ1-5,many,TGTGCCAGCAGTTACTCGGGGAGGGAAAATCAGCCCCAGCATTTT,CASSYSGRENQPQHF
TRBV12-5,TRBD1,TRBJ1-5,many,TGTGCTAGTGGTTCGGACAGGGTTAGAAATAGCAATCAGCCCCAGCATTTT,CASGSDRVRNSNQPQHF
TRBV12-3/TRBV12-4,-,TRBJ1-6,many,TGTGCCAGCAGTGGCCCGGGGGGTAACTTCTATAATTCACCCCTCCACTTT,CASSGPGGNFYNSPLHF
TRBV4-3,-,TRBJ2-1,many,TGCGCCAGCAGCCGAACGGGAATCAACAATGAGCAGTTCTTC,CASSRTGINNEQFF
TRBV7-9,TRBD2,TRBJ2-7,-,TGTGCCAGCACCTTTGGCGGGAGAGGAACCTACGAGCAGTACTTC,CASTFGGRGTYEQYF
TRBV7-9,-,TRBJ1-2,many,TGTGCCAGCAGCTTAGACATGCCCTATGGCTACACCTTC,CASSLDMPYGYTF
TRBV3-2,-,TRBJ2-1,few,TGTGCCAGCAGCCACCCGGGACAGGGGGCCAATGAGCAGTTCTTC,CASSHPGQGANEQFF
TRBV24-1,TRBD1,TRBJ2-3,many,TGTGCCACCAGTCCGACAGGGTCCAAAGATACGCAGTATTTT,CATSPTGSKDTQYF
TRBV12-3/TRBV12-4,-,TRBJ1-5,many,TGTGCCAGCAGTTTAGGGAACAATCAGCCCCAGCATTTT,CASSLGNNQPQHF
TRBV14,TRBD1,TRBJ1-6,many,TGTGCCAGCAGCCAAGCTACAGGGGGTCCGGGATCACCCCTCCACTTT,CASSQATGGPGSPLHF
TRBV7-6,TRBD1,TRBJ2-4,many,TGTGCCAGCAGCTCGGGACAGGGAACAAACATTCAGTACTTC,CASSSGQGTNIQYF
TRBV7-3,-,TRBJ2-6,few,TGTGCCAGCAGCTTAACGTTAAGGGCGTCCGGAGGGCCTGGGGCCAACGTCCTGACTTTC,CASSLTLRASGGPGANVLTF
TRBV5-1,-,TRBJ2-2,few,TGCGCCAGCAGCTTGGGACTGAACACCGGGGAGCTGTTTTTT,CASSLGLNTGELFF
TRBV7-9,-,TRBJ2-2,many,TGTGCCAGCAGCCCTACTCCGAACACCGGGGAGCTGTTTTTT,CASSPTPNTGELFF
TRBV6-2/TRBV6-3,TRBD2,TRBJ2-1,few,TGTGCCAGCCTACCACTTATGTCTAGCGGGAGGAGGGGTGAGCAGTTCTTC,CASLPLMSSGRRGEQFF
TRBV28,TRBD2,TRBJ2-3,few,TGTGCCAGCAGTTCGGGGGGAGTTAGCACAGATACGCAGTATTTT,CASSSGGVSTDTQYF
TRBV20-1,-,TRBJ2-3,many,TGCAGTGCCAGAGGTCAGGCAGGCACAGATACGCAGTATTTT,CSARGQAGTDTQYF